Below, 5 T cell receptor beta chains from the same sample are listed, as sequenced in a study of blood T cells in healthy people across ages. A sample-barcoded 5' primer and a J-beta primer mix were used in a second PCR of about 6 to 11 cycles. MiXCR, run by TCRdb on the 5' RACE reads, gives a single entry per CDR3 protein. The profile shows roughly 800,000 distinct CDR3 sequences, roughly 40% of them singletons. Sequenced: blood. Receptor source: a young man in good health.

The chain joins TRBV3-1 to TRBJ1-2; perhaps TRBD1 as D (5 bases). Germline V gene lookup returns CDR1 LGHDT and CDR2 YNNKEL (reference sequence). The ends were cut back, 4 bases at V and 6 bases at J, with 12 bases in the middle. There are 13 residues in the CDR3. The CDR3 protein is CASSPGLWDGYTF. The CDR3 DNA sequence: TGTGCCAGCAGCCCGGGACTCTGGGATGGCTACACCTTC.

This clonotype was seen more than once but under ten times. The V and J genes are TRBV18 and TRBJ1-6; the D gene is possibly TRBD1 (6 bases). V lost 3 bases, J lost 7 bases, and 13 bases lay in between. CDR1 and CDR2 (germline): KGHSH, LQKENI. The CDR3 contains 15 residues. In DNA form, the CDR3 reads TGTGCCAGCTCACCCCGACAGGTTCCCAATTCACCCCTCCACTTT. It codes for CASSPRQVPNSPLHF.

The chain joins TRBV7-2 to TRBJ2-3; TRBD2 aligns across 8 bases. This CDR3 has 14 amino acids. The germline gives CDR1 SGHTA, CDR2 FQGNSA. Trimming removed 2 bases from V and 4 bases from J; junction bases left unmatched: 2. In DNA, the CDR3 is TGTGCCAGCAGCTTAAAAGCGGGGGCAGATACGCAGTATTTT. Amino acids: CASSLKAGADTQYF.

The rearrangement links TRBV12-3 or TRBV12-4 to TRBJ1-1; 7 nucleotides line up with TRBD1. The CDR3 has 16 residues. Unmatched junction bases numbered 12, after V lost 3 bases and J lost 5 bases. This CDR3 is CASSFREGAKWTEAFF. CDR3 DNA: TGTGCCAGCAGTTTTCGGGAGGGGGCGAAGTGGACTGAAGCTTTCTTT.

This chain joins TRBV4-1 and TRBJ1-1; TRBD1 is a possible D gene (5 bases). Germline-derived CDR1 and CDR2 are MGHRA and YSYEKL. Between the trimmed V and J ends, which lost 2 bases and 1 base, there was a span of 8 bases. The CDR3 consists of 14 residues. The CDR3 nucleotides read TGCGCCAGCAGCCAATGGGGGGGGAACACTGAAGCTTTCTTT. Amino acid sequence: CASSQWGGNTEAFF.